This TCR beta chain was identified during a study of T cells in Graves' hyperthyroidism and ophthalmopathy. General study results and limits: Stable hyperthyroidism was told apart from ophthalmopathy by a model built on 13 V-J features.

CDR1 SGHNT and CDR2 YENEEA come from the germline V gene. CDR3 length equals 13 residues. Trimming removed 5 bases from V and 8 bases from J, with 13 bases in between. This clonotype has a handful of counts. The antigen is not known. Amplification of TCR beta CDR3 regions used RNA as the template. With the HTBI primer set, the TCR CDR3 went through a first round of RT-PCR. TCRdb itself ran the multiplex PCR reads through MiXCR, one entry per CDR3 protein. The repertoire holds about 210,000 distinct CDR3 sequences, with 17% as singletons. This chain connects TRBV11-3 to TRBJ2-1; D assignment may be TRBD1 or TRBD2 (6 bases each). Material for sequencing was blood. The source is a man aged 50-59 years with Graves' hyperthyroidism. The CDR3 DNA reads TGTGCCAGCAGCCAGGTCCGGGGGCATGAGCAGTTCTTC. Translating it yields CASSQVRGHEQFF.